The clone carrying this TCR beta chain appeared a few times. What it binds is not known. J was trimmed by 3 bases and V by 4 bases; bases with no gene match: 2. Germline CDR1 and CDR2: LGHNA and YSLEER. The CDR3 has 14 residues. Vbeta (60) and Jbeta (13) primers were used in the PCR. The table came from immunoSEQ multiplex PCR; TCRdb's copy has only in-frame clones and leaves some out. The sample has under 200,000 clones, approximately 74% seen once. This sample is part of a study of cytomegalovirus exposure and HLA in healthy donors. Findings of the study overall: TCR beta V- and J-gene trimming, according to a later analysis, was linked to a missense DCLRE1C variant. An ancestry cluster, one associated with Asian ancestry, reportedly showed fewer N-insertions than the roughly 670-donor mean in a later analysis.

Sequencing was done on a sample of PBMCs. This chain joins TRBV4-3 and TRBJ2-7; TRBD2 aligns across 11 bases. The source of this sequence is a young woman in good health and CMV-seronegative. This chain's CDR3 is CASSRTSGLYEQYF. DNA for the CDR3: TGCGCCAGCAGCCGGACTAGCGGGCTCTACGAGCAGTACTTC.